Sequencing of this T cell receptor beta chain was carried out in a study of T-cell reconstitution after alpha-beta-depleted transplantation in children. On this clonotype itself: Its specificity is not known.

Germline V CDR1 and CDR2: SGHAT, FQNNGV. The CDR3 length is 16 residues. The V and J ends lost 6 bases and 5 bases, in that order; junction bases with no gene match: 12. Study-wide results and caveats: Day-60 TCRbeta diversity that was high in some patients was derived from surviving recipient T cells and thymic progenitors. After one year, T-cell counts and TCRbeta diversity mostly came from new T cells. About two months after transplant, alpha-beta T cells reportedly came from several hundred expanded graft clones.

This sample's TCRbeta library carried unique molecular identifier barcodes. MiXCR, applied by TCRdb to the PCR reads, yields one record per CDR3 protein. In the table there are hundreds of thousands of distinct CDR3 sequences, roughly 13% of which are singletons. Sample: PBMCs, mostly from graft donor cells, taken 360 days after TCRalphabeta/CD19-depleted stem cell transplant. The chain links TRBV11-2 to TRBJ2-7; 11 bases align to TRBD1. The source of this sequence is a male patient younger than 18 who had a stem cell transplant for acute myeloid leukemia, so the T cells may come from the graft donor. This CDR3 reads CASSHMDRGHFHEQYF. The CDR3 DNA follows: TGTGCCAGCAGTCACATGGACAGGGGGCATTTTCACGAGCAGTACTTC.